These 25 T cell receptor beta chains originate from one sample sequenced in a study of identical twins. TCRdb ran MiXCR on the 5' RACE reads and lists one entry per CDR3 protein. Found here are roughly 190,000 distinct CDR3 sequences, approximately 15% of them singletons; the top ten hold 40% to 45%. The same data also contributed to another study, on T cells expressing NK-cell markers.

Sequenced sample: CD8+ T cells sorted from blood. The source is a woman aged 18 to 35 in good health.

This chain uses TRBV12-3 or TRBV12-4 with TRBJ2-5, with 7 bases fitting TRBD2. This CDR3 has 13 amino acids. The V gene end was trimmed by 5 bases and the J gene end by 4 bases; junction bases not matched to a gene: 4. The CDR3 is CASSTSGGETQYF. The CDR3 bases are TGTGCCAGCAGTACCTCGGGGGGAGAGACCCAGTACTTC.

In its sample, this clonotype was seen a few times. The chain joins TRBV29-1 to TRBJ2-7; maybe TRBD2 (5 bases). CDR1 and CDR2 (germline): SQVTM, ANQGSEA. The CDR3 totals 15 residues. Trimming cost V 2 bases and J 4 bases, with 18 bases left between them. The DNA of the CDR3 is TGCAGCGTTGAATGGAGGAAGAGCAATCTGTACGAGCAGTACTTC. Amino acid sequence: CSVEWRKSNLYEQYF.

This CDR3 is CAIRDRDSGNTIYF. The CDR3 region has the DNA TGTGCCATCAGGGACAGGGACTCTGGAAACACCATATATTTT. V and J are TRBV10-3 and TRBJ1-3; 8 positions match TRBD1. The germline gives CDR1 ENHRY, CDR2 SYGVKD. Losses at the gene ends were 6 bases for V and 0 bases for J; bases not matched to a gene: 1. This CDR3 contains 14 residues.

This clonotype appeared a few times. The chain carries TRBV4-3 and TRBJ1-4, with 7 bases lining up with TRBD1. Germline lookup yields CDR1 LGHNA and CDR2 YSLEER. After removal of 4 bases from V and 8 bases from J, the junction contained 10 bases not matched to a gene. There are 15 residues in the CDR3. CDR3 sequence (DNA): TGCGCCAGCAGCCCATTGGACAGGCGAAGCGAAAAACTGTTTTTT. It encodes CASSPLDRRSEKLFF.

This clonotype showed up just a few times. The rearrangement uses TRBV20-1 and TRBJ1-1; D unresolved. Germline CDR1 DFQATT, CDR2 SNEGSKA (reference sequence). This CDR3 is 12 amino acids long. The V end was cut by 3 bases, the J end by 4 bases, with 9 bases between. CDR3 bases: TGCAGTGCTAGTGTTGGTTCCACTGAAGCTTTCTTT. Protein sequence: CSASVGSTEAFF.

The chain uses TRBV12-3 or TRBV12-4 and TRBJ2-7; D ambiguous. The V end lost 2 bases, the J end lost 9 bases, and 17 bases lay between the germline ends. The CDR3 length is 14 residues. The CDR3 DNA reads as TGTGCCAGCAGTTTAAACAGTATCTACGATGGGCAGTACTTC. It specifies CASSLNSIYDGQYF.

This clonotype was observed a few times. The V gene is TRBV3-1, the J gene TRBJ2-3; 12 nucleotides align to TRBD2. The V gene's germline CDR1 is LGHDT and CDR2 YNNKEL (reference sequence). V shed 3 bases and J 2 bases; nucleotides not matched to a gene: 6. The CDR3 runs 17 residues. CDR3 bases: TGTGCCAGCAGCCAGCCCGGACTAGCGGGGACCACAGATACGCAGTATTTT. Its translation: CASSQPGLAGTTDTQYF.

In this sample, this clonotype turned up a few times. The chain links TRBV6-5 to TRBJ2-3; TRBD2 might be the D (7 bases). This CDR3 is 14 amino acids long. Trimming removed 0 bases from V and 8 bases from J, with 12 bases in between. Germline assignment: CDR1 MNHEY and CDR2 SVGAGI. Written as DNA, the CDR3 is TGTGCCAGCAGTTACTCGGGGGCGGGGGTTACGCAGTATTTT. This codes for CASSYSGAGVTQYF.

This sequence joins TRBV4-3 and TRBJ2-1; 10 nucleotides agree with TRBD2. From germline, CDR1 is LGHNA and CDR2 YSLEER. CDR3 length equals 17 residues. The V segment lost 0 bases and the J segment 0 bases; nucleotides outside the gene matches: 2. The CDR3, as DNA: TGCGCCAGCAGCCAAGATAGCGGGAGGAGCTCCTACAATGAGCAGTTCTTC. It yields the protein CASSQDSGRSSYNEQFF.

The sample holds many counts of this clonotype. The chain joins TRBV10-3 to TRBJ1-1; D remains unclear. Trimming stripped 2 bases from V and 5 bases from J, with 18 bases between. Germline CDR1 ENHRY, CDR2 SYGVKD. The CDR3 runs 16 residues. DNA for the CDR3: TGTGCCATCAGTGAGCCATCGAGGGCTGGGATAACTGAAGCTTTCTTT. This gives the protein CAISEPSRAGITEAFF.

The gene calls are TRBV6-2 or TRBV6-3 and TRBJ2-3; D is perhaps TRBD2 (6 bases). Trimming shortened V by 6 bases and J by 6 bases, and 22 bases separated the two germline ends. Germline CDR1 and CDR2: MNHEY and SVGEGT. The CDR3 is made up of 16 amino acids. The CDR3 loop is CASSGQVGLSGDTQYF. As DNA, the CDR3 is TGTGCCAGCAGCGGGCAGGTGGGACTCTCAGGGGATACGCAGTATTTT.

J is TRBJ2-1 and V is TRBV5-5; 7 nucleotides line up with TRBD1. CDR3 length equals 16 residues. V shed 5 bases and J 5 bases; nucleotides not matched to a gene: 13. Germline V CDR1 and CDR2: SGHKS, YYEKEE (reference sequence). CDR3 DNA: TGTGCCAGCAGGCCGGGGACAGCTTCTTCCAACAATGAGCAGTTCTTC. It yields the protein CASRPGTASSNNEQFF.

The gene calls are TRBV7-9 and TRBJ1-1, with 8 bases fitting TRBD1. The germline gives CDR1 SEHNR, CDR2 FQNEAQ (reference sequence). The CDR3 totals 17 residues. Trimming cost V 5 bases and J 1 base; bases outside gene matches: 12. The CDR3 DNA is TGTGCCAGCAGCCCACAATCCCTCAGGGGGCCGAACACTGAAGCTTTCTTT. Translation: CASSPQSLRGPNTEAFF. The whole variable domain, remainder taken from reference TRBV7-9 and TRBJ1-1, is DTGVSQNPRHKITKRGQNVTFRCDPISEHNRLYWYRQTLGQGPEFLTYFQNEAQLEKSRLLSDRFSAERPKGSFSTLEIQRTEQGDSAMYLCASSPQSLRGPNTEAFFGQGTRLTVV.

This clonotype was seen a few times. The rearrangement joins TRBV12-3 or TRBV12-4 to TRBJ1-1; a possible D gene is TRBD1 (5 bases). Trimming removed 7 bases from V and 4 bases from J, with 16 bases in between. This CDR3 has 14 residues. The CDR3, as DNA: TGTGCCAGCATGTGGGGGAGCCCGGGCACTGAAGCTTTCTTT. Translating it yields CASMWGSPGTEAFF.

This clonotype was counted only a few times. This CDR3 reads CSARDKKGGAEAFF. The CDR3, as DNA: TGCAGTGCTAGAGATAAGAAGGGAGGCGCTGAAGCTTTCTTT. The V call is TRBV20-1, the J call TRBJ1-1, with D uncertain. Per the germline V gene, CDR1 is DFQATT and CDR2 is SNEGSKA (reference sequence). CDR3 length equals 14 residues. Trimming took 0 bases from V and 6 from J, leaving 14 bases between them.

This clonotype was counted between two and nine times. The CDR3 region has the DNA TGTGCCAGCAGCTCGACTACAGGGAACACTGAAGCTTTCTTT. Amino acid sequence: CASSSTTGNTEAFF. The gene calls are TRBV7-9 and TRBJ1-1; perhaps TRBD1 as D (5 bases). V was pared by 4 bases and J by 1 base, with 10 bases between. CDR1 is SEHNR, CDR2 FQNEAQ, per germline (reference sequence). This CDR3 is built from 14 residues. Drawing the rest from reference TRBV7-9 and TRBJ1-1, the complete variable domain is DTGVSQNPRHKITKRGQNVTFRCDPISEHNRLYWYRQTLGQGPEFLTYFQNEAQLEKSRLLSDRFSAERPKGSFSTLEIQRTEQGDSAMYLCASSSTTGNTEAFFGQGTRLTVV.

This clonotype occurred many times. The chain carries TRBV10-1 and TRBJ2-7; D call uncertain. Trimming removed 2 bases from V and 4 bases from J, with 21 bases in between. CDR3 length equals 17 residues. Germline V CDR1 and CDR2: WNHNN, SYGVQD (reference sequence). CDR3 in amino acids: CASSELSDARQLYEQYF. In DNA, the CDR3 is TGCGCCAGCAGTGAGCTCTCAGATGCGCGGCAACTTTACGAGCAGTACTTC.

This clonotype occurred a few times. V is TRBV28 and J is TRBJ1-5; D is ambiguous. With 0 bases removed from V and 6 bases from J, the gap between germline ends came to 6 bases. Per germline, CDR1 MDHEN and CDR2 SYDVKM. CDR3 size: 13 residues. CDR3 amino acids: CASSLWGIQPQHF. Written as DNA, the CDR3 is TGTGCCAGCAGTTTATGGGGTATTCAGCCCCAGCATTTT.

This clonotype is a singleton in its sample. The chain is built from TRBV2 and TRBJ2-3, with no clear D. Germline CDR1 reads SNHLY; CDR2 reads FYNNEI. V dropped 8 bases and J dropped 6 bases, with 6 bases sitting between them. This CDR3 is built from 10 residues. The DNA for the CDR3 is TGTGCCAGCGAGAAGGATACGCAGTATTTT. It yields the protein CASEKDTQYF. The full variable domain, rest sourced from reference TRBV2 and TRBJ2-3, is EPEVTQTPSHQVTQMGQEVILRCVPISNHLYFYWYRQILGQKVEFLVSFYNNEISEKSEIFDDQFSVERPDGSNFTLKIRSTKLEDSAMYFCASEKDTQYFGPGTRLTVL.

The V call is TRBV11-2, the J call TRBJ2-5, with 8 bases fitting TRBD2. CDR1 and CDR2 (germline): SGHAT, FQNNGV. V was clipped by 4 bases and J by 3 bases; unmatched bases: 16. The CDR3 extends over 18 amino acids. The CDR3 DNA follows: TGTGCCAGCAGCTCTTCCGTATTTGCAGCGGGGGTCGAAGAGACCCAGTACTTC. Protein product: CASSSSVFAAGVEETQYF.

Only a few counts were recorded for this clonotype. The V gene is TRBV7-9, the J gene TRBJ2-1; D is undetermined. The CDR3 length is 12 residues. V lost 2 bases, J lost 7 bases, and 6 bases lay in between. Germline lookup yields CDR1 SEHNR and CDR2 FQNEAQ (reference sequence). The CDR3 region is CASSLMYNEQFF. The CDR3 region has the DNA TGTGCCAGCAGCTTAATGTATAATGAGCAGTTCTTC.

V usage is TRBV12-3 or TRBV12-4 and J usage is TRBJ2-4, with 9 nucleotides matching TRBD2. There are 16 residues in the CDR3. The V gene end was trimmed by 5 bases and the J gene end by 9 bases; junction bases not matched to a gene: 14. CDR3 nucleotide sequence: TGTGCCAGCAGTGAGAGGGCGGGAGGGCATTCGGGCATTCAGTACTTC. It yields the protein CASSERAGGHSGIQYF.

The rearrangement joins TRBV6-5 to TRBJ1-3; 8 bases map to TRBD1. Germline lookup yields CDR1 MNHEY and CDR2 SVGAGI. J lost 0 bases, V lost 0 bases, and 1 base had no gene match. The CDR3 length is 16 residues. This CDR3 reads CASSYSRGLSGNTIYF. In nucleotides, the CDR3 is TGTGCCAGCAGTTACTCCAGGGGGCTCTCTGGAAACACCATATATTTT.

This chain joins TRBV20-1 and TRBJ2-7, with D tentatively TRBD1 (5 bases). The CDR3 has 12 amino acids. CDR1 and CDR2 from the germline V gene are DFQATT and SNEGSKA (reference sequence). V shed 5 bases and J shed 7 bases, with 15 bases lying between them. The DNA of the CDR3 is TGCAGTGCTCGCCGGGCAGGGTTGGAGCAGTACTTC. This gives the protein CSARRAGLEQYF.

The chain joins TRBV7-9 to TRBJ2-7; either TRBD1 or TRBD2 may supply D (6 bases each). Germline loops: CDR1 SEHNR, CDR2 FQNEAQ (reference sequence). Trimming pared 5 bases from V and 3 bases from J, leaving 11 bases between. This CDR3 spans 13 amino acids. The CDR3 coding sequence is TGTGCCAGCAGCGTTCGGGGGCGCTACGAGCAGTACTTC. Its translation is CASSVRGRYEQYF.